This T cell receptor (beta chain) came from a study of blood T cell repertoires in COVID-19 (dated by TCRdb to 2020 to 2021). Concerning the study at large: Samples covering the acute and convalescent phases of COVID-19 were provided by collaborators in the United States, Italy and Spain. The samples were drawn from two sources: the first 160 participants of the ongoing ImmuneRACE study, and some 1,300 subjects contributed by 6 global collaborators. The prospective study material was composed of cDNA or gDNA derived from T cells, B-cell-depleted T cells, or PBMCs. Deeply sampled blood TCRbeta repertoires from subjects exposed to, actively infected with, or recovered from COVID-19 were included in the dataset. Where available, HLA class I and class II types were taken from metadata supplied by the sample provider and were not determined by assay-based typing. The repertoires were released in a freely available public database meant as a resource for research on the immune response to SARS-CoV-2. Nearly every sample came with metadata listing a de-identified subject ID, COVID-19 status, age in years and sex. Overall results and qualifications from the work: The amount of clinical and demographic metadata varied by source and participant and was provided uncurated.

One collaborating source in Seattle enrolled patients during active infection and followed them longitudinally through the course of disease. Whole blood was collected in K2EDTA tubes by collaborating institutions according to the institutions' own protocols. Collaborator samples were shipped for TCRbeta analysis as frozen whole blood, isolated PBMCs, or DNA extracted from either sample type. This clone has more than one count but fewer than ten. This receptor's antigen is unknown. No qualities accompany the bases; no much larger clone lies one base away. TCRbeta CDR3 regions were amplified from genomic DNA by means of the immunoSEQ Assay, a bias-controlled multiplex PCR. The source study handled its data this way. Nucleated cell counts per sample were estimated from amplification of reference gene primers within the assay. Sequence reads were collapsed and filtered to measure the absolute abundance of every unique TCRbeta CDR3 rearrangement. Productive Simpson clonality was computed per sample as the square root of Simpson's diversity index over productive rearrangements. This is the immuneACCESS table as TCRdb keeps it, with only in-frame sequences that have V and J called. A part of the clones is gone; compared with another copy, unresolved V genes explain less than half, and the rest is unexplained. Clone size and V and J calls were adopted from that table, with D and trimming inferred from the DNA. A total of around 200,000 clones appear in this sample, nearly 85% of them only once. The ten largest clones represent around 1.3% of the sample.

The CDR3 holds 16 amino acids from the cysteine to the phenylalanine. The only DNA kept is the CDR3, 48 bases in frame from the first base. Compared with germline, V lacks 4 bases and J lacks 1 base; bases without a gene match: 8. Per the germline V gene, SGHRS is the CDR1 and YFSETQ is the CDR2. The V and J segments used are TRBV5-1 and TRBJ2-1; TRBD2 matches 7 bases in the middle. The source is a woman in her twenties or thirties with COVID-19, enrolled during active disease. The sequenced material came from peripheral blood. In nucleotide form, the sequence is TGCGCCAGCAGCCCGAGCGGGGCATTATCCTACAATGAGCAGTTCTTC. It codes for CASSPSGALSYNEQFF.